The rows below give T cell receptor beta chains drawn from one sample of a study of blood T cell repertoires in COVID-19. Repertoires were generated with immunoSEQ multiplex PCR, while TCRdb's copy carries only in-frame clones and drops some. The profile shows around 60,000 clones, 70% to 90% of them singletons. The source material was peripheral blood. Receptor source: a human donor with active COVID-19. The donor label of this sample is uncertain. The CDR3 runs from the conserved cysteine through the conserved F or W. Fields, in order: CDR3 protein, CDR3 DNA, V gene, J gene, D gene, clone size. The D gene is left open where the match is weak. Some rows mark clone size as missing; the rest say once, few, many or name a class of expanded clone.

CDR3aa: CASSYSSASGGLSYEQYF
CDR3nt: TGTGCCAGCAGTTACTCATCGGCTAGCGGGGGGCTGTCCTACGAGCAGTACTTC
v_gene: TRBV6-2/TRBV6-3
j_gene: TRBJ2-7
d_gene: TRBD2
abundance: once

CDR3aa: CASSLGLAGAHRLNEQFF
CDR3nt: TGCGCCAGCAGCCTGGGACTAGCGGGGGCCCATCGCCTTAATGAGCAGTTCTTC
v_gene: TRBV4-3
j_gene: TRBJ2-1
d_gene: TRBD2
abundance: NA

CDR3aa: CARSLVRDPDNYNEQFF
CDR3nt: TGTGCCAGAAGCTTAGTCAGGGATCCGGACAATTACAATGAGCAGTTCTTC
v_gene: TRBV7-5
j_gene: TRBJ2-1
d_gene: NA
abundance: NA

CDR3aa: CASSQDGQGGNTIYF
CDR3nt: TGCGCCAGCAGCCAAGATGGACAGGGGGGAAACACCATATATTTT
v_gene: TRBV4-3
j_gene: TRBJ1-3
d_gene: TRBD1
abundance: few

CDR3aa: CASSPLSGGAYEQYF
CDR3nt: TGTGCCAGCAGCCCCCTAAGCGGGGGGGCCTACGAGCAGTACTTC
v_gene: TRBV7-2
j_gene: TRBJ2-7
d_gene: TRBD2
abundance: NA

CDR3aa: CASSLAAPGQGALGANVLTF
CDR3nt: TGTGCCAGCAGCTTAGCCGCGCCGGGACAGGGGGCGCTTGGGGCCAACGTCCTGACTTTC
v_gene: TRBV7-2
j_gene: TRBJ2-6
d_gene: TRBD1
abundance: NA

CDR3aa: CAWGASRDTEAFF
CDR3nt: TGTGCCTGGGGGGCCTCCAGGGACACTGAAGCTTTCTTT
v_gene: TRBV30
j_gene: TRBJ1-1
d_gene: NA
abundance: NA

CDR3aa: CASSLGSKRREQYF
CDR3nt: TGTGCCAGCAGTTTAGGATCTAAGCGCCGCGAGCAGTACTTC
v_gene: TRBV27
j_gene: TRBJ2-7
d_gene: NA
abundance: large

CDR3aa: CASSPPAGGYNEQFF
CDR3nt: TGTGCCAGCTCACCACCAGCGGGGGGGTACAATGAGCAGTTCTTC
v_gene: TRBV18
j_gene: TRBJ2-1
d_gene: TRBD2
abundance: once

CDR3aa: CASSRIGTSGRDEQFF
CDR3nt: TGTGCCAGCTCACGTATCGGGACTAGCGGGAGGGATGAGCAGTTCTTC
v_gene: TRBV18
j_gene: TRBJ2-1
d_gene: TRBD2
abundance: NA

CDR3aa: CASSLATGGGYGYTF
CDR3nt: TGTGCCAGCAGCTTAGCGACGGGGGGCGGCTATGGCTACACCTTC
v_gene: TRBV7-9
j_gene: TRBJ1-2
d_gene: NA
abundance: NA

CDR3aa: CSVERDSSGVGEQYF
CDR3nt: TGCAGCGTTGAAAGGGACAGTTCCGGGGTGGGGGAGCAGTACTTC
v_gene: TRBV29-1
j_gene: TRBJ2-7
d_gene: TRBD1
abundance: NA

CDR3aa: CASSFYGVANTGELFF
CDR3nt: TGTGCCAGCAGCTTTTACGGAGTCGCGAACACCGGGGAGCTGTTTTTT
v_gene: TRBV13
j_gene: TRBJ2-2
d_gene: NA
abundance: few

CDR3aa: CSASDTSGNYNEQFF
CDR3nt: TGCAGTGCTAGTGATACTAGCGGGAACTACAATGAGCAGTTCTTC
v_gene: TRBV20-1
j_gene: TRBJ2-1
d_gene: TRBD2
abundance: NA

CDR3aa: CATGTGGRYEQYF
CDR3nt: TGTGCCACCGGGACAGGGGGTCGTTACGAGCAGTACTTC
v_gene: TRBV5-4
j_gene: TRBJ2-7
d_gene: TRBD1
abundance: NA

CDR3aa: CASSYSQAGLGEQYF
CDR3nt: TGTGCCAGCAGTTACTCGCAGGCAGGGTTAGGCGAGCAGTACTTC
v_gene: TRBV6-5
j_gene: TRBJ2-7
d_gene: NA
abundance: once

CDR3aa: CSVEVGTGVYEQYF
CDR3nt: TGCAGCGTTGAAGTTGGGACAGGGGTATACGAGCAGTACTTC
v_gene: TRBV29-1
j_gene: TRBJ2-7
d_gene: TRBD1
abundance: medium-sized

CDR3aa: CASSLDRDQPQHF
CDR3nt: TGTGCCAGCAGCTTGGACAGGGATCAGCCCCAGCATTTT
v_gene: TRBV5-4
j_gene: TRBJ1-5
d_gene: NA
abundance: NA

CDR3aa: CASSSVYEQYF
CDR3nt: TGTGCCAGCAGTTCGGTCTACGAGCAGTACTTC
v_gene: TRBV6-2/TRBV6-3
j_gene: TRBJ2-7
d_gene: NA
abundance: NA

CDR3aa: CASSPRLYYEQYF
CDR3nt: TGTGCCAGCAGCCCCAGACTGTACTACGAGCAGTACTTC
v_gene: TRBV9
j_gene: TRBJ2-7
d_gene: NA
abundance: once

CDR3aa: CATSRDSRLNGETQYF
CDR3nt: TGTGCCACCAGCAGAGATTCGCGCCTTAACGGAGAGACCCAGTACTTC
v_gene: TRBV15
j_gene: TRBJ2-5
d_gene: NA
abundance: NA

CDR3aa: CASSPPTGGSGANVLTF
CDR3nt: TGTGCCAGCTCACCTCCTACAGGGGGGTCCGGGGCCAACGTCCTGACTTTC
v_gene: TRBV18
j_gene: TRBJ2-6
d_gene: TRBD1
abundance: once

CDR3aa: CASSYSGQGGDGYTF
CDR3nt: TGTGCCAGCAGTTACTCTGGACAGGGCGGGGATGGCTACACCTTC
v_gene: TRBV6-5
j_gene: TRBJ1-2
d_gene: TRBD1
abundance: NA

CDR3aa: CASSLVMDRTYEQYF
CDR3nt: TGTGCCAGCAGCTTAGTTATGGACAGGACCTACGAGCAGTACTTC
v_gene: TRBV11-2
j_gene: TRBJ2-7
d_gene: TRBD1
abundance: NA

CDR3aa: CATSPAGSSYEQYF
CDR3nt: TGTGCCACCAGCCCCGCGGGCAGCTCCTACGAGCAGTACTTC
v_gene: TRBV15
j_gene: TRBJ2-7
d_gene: NA
abundance: NA

CDR3aa: CASSQPDRGHTEAFF
CDR3nt: TGTGCCAGCAGCCAGCCGGACAGGGGGCACACTGAAGCTTTCTTT
v_gene: TRBV14
j_gene: TRBJ1-1
d_gene: TRBD1
abundance: NA

CDR3aa: CAIPSPRQGSYEQYF
CDR3nt: TGTGCCATCCCGTCGCCGAGACAGGGATCCTACGAGCAGTACTTC
v_gene: TRBV25-1
j_gene: TRBJ2-7
d_gene: TRBD1
abundance: NA

CDR3aa: CASSRGKSSGTEETQYF
CDR3nt: TGTGCCAGCAGTAGGGGCAAATCTAGCGGGACGGAAGAGACCCAGTACTTC
v_gene: TRBV2
j_gene: TRBJ2-5
d_gene: TRBD2
abundance: NA

CDR3aa: CASSIGRGRETQYF
CDR3nt: TGTGCCAGTAGTATAGGTAGGGGTAGGGAGACCCAGTACTTC
v_gene: TRBV19
j_gene: TRBJ2-5
d_gene: NA
abundance: once

CDR3aa: CASSLAPASGAPFF
CDR3nt: TGTGCCAGCAGCTTGGCCCCGGCTAGCGGCGCCCCTTTTTTT
v_gene: TRBV5-6
j_gene: TRBJ2-2
d_gene: TRBD2
abundance: NA

CDR3aa: CASSYDSRNTDTQYF
CDR3nt: TGTGCCAGCAGTTACGATAGCCGAAACACAGATACGCAGTATTTT
v_gene: TRBV27
j_gene: TRBJ2-3
d_gene: NA
abundance: once

CDR3aa: CASSSGQGQRTQYF
CDR3nt: TGTGCCAGCAGTTCGGGACAGGGTCAGCGGACCCAGTACTTC
v_gene: TRBV27
j_gene: TRBJ2-5
d_gene: TRBD1
abundance: NA

CDR3aa: CASSAPVAGGYNEQFF
CDR3nt: TGTGCCAGCAGCGCCCCGGTAGCGGGAGGATACAATGAGCAGTTCTTC
v_gene: TRBV9
j_gene: TRBJ2-1
d_gene: TRBD2
abundance: NA

CDR3aa: CASSLVLGDGYTF
CDR3nt: TGTGCCAGCAGCTTGGTTCTGGGCGATGGCTACACCTTC
v_gene: TRBV5-6
j_gene: TRBJ1-2
d_gene: NA
abundance: NA

CDR3aa: CASSARTSGLNEQFF
CDR3nt: TGTGCCAGCAGCGCTAGGACTAGCGGGCTTAATGAGCAGTTCTTC
v_gene: TRBV9
j_gene: TRBJ2-1
d_gene: TRBD2
abundance: NA

CDR3aa: CSASRASGLTYNEQFF
CDR3nt: TGCAGTGCTAGTAGGGCTAGCGGCCTTACCTACAATGAGCAGTTCTTC
v_gene: TRBV20-1
j_gene: TRBJ2-1
d_gene: TRBD2
abundance: NA

CDR3aa: CASSPRQTGGPNEKLFF
CDR3nt: TGTGCCAGCAGCCCAAGGCAGACAGGGGGCCCTAATGAAAAACTGTTTTTT
v_gene: TRBV5-6
j_gene: TRBJ1-4
d_gene: TRBD1
abundance: once

CDR3aa: CASRIIDRGRRGNQPQHF
CDR3nt: TGTGCCAGTAGAATCATTGACAGGGGGCGCCGGGGCAATCAGCCCCAGCATTTT
v_gene: TRBV19
j_gene: TRBJ1-5
d_gene: TRBD1
abundance: NA

CDR3aa: CASSGQLISGNTIYF
CDR3nt: TGTGCCAGCAGCGGCCAGTTGATCTCTGGAAACACCATATATTTT
v_gene: TRBV9
j_gene: TRBJ1-3
d_gene: NA
abundance: NA

CDR3aa: CASSHHGGGVTEAFF
CDR3nt: TGTGCCAGCAGCCACCACGGAGGGGGGGTCACTGAAGCTTTCTTT
v_gene: TRBV14
j_gene: TRBJ1-1
d_gene: NA
abundance: NA

CDR3aa: CASSLNDGGTGDTQYF
CDR3nt: TGTGCCAGCAGCTTAAATGACGGGGGGACAGGAGATACGCAGTATTTT
v_gene: TRBV7-2
j_gene: TRBJ2-3
d_gene: NA
abundance: NA

CDR3aa: CASSRRGQGAVYGYTF
CDR3nt: TGTGCCAGCAGCCGAAGGGGACAGGGGGCCGTCTATGGCTACACCTTC
v_gene: TRBV7-8
j_gene: TRBJ1-2
d_gene: TRBD1
abundance: NA

CDR3aa: CASSQDPGLPYEQYF
CDR3nt: TGCGCCAGCAGCCAAGATCCGGGACTACCATACGAGCAGTACTTC
v_gene: TRBV4-1
j_gene: TRBJ2-7
d_gene: TRBD2
abundance: NA

CDR3aa: CASSYPQGLPGIHEQYF
CDR3nt: TGTGCCAGCAGTTATCCTCAAGGACTCCCGGGCATCCACGAGCAGTACTTC
v_gene: TRBV6-2/TRBV6-3
j_gene: TRBJ2-7
d_gene: NA
abundance: NA

CDR3aa: CASSPGAWTGPNF
CDR3nt: TGTGCCAGCAGCCCCGGGGCCTGGACAGGGCCCAACTTC
v_gene: TRBV12-3/TRBV12-4
j_gene: TRBJ2-7
d_gene: TRBD1
abundance: NA

CDR3aa: CASSLVQGMSGNEQFF
CDR3nt: TGTGCCAGCAGCTTAGTCCAGGGGATGTCAGGTAATGAGCAGTTCTTC
v_gene: TRBV7-8
j_gene: TRBJ2-1
d_gene: NA
abundance: NA

CDR3aa: CASSQAGSPDTQYF
CDR3nt: TGTGCCAGCAGCCAAGCGGGGAGCCCAGATACGCAGTATTTT
v_gene: TRBV3-1/TRBV3-2
j_gene: TRBJ2-3
d_gene: NA
abundance: NA

CDR3aa: CASSEPWRNTGELFF
CDR3nt: TGTGCCAGCAGCGAACCGTGGAGGAACACCGGGGAGCTGTTTTTT
v_gene: TRBV11-2
j_gene: TRBJ2-2
d_gene: NA
abundance: NA